The 10 T cell receptor beta chains presented below share a single source sample, sequenced in a study of blood T cell repertoires in COVID-19. Sequencing used immunoSEQ multiplex PCR; TCRdb keeps in-frame clones, though not all of them. Here the sample spans about 200,000 clones, 83% being singletons. What was sequenced was peripheral blood. The receptors originated from a woman in her forties with active or convalescent COVID-19.

This clone was seen more than once but under ten times. The rearrangement links TRBV5-1 to TRBJ2-1, with TRBD2 matching 13 bases. Germline CDR1 SGHRS, CDR2 YFSETQ. With 5 bases clipped from V and 10 bases from J, the junction kept 6 bases outside the gene matches. The CDR3 spans 14 residues. The CDR3 DNA is TGCGCCAGCAGGCCCGGGACTAGCGGGAAGGAGCAGTTCTTC. Translating it yields CASRPGTSGKEQFF.

The chain carries TRBV4-1 and TRBJ1-2; 9 bases match TRBD1. V trimming: 4 bases; J trimming: 8 bases; junction bases outside the gene matches: 5. Germline CDR1 MGHRA, CDR2 YSYEKL. This CDR3 region has 13 residues. The CDR3, as DNA: TGCGCCAGCAGCCCCCGGACAGGGGTCGGCTACACCTTC. Encoded protein: CASSPRTGVGYTF.

This clone was detected once. The gene calls are TRBV12-3 or TRBV12-4 and TRBJ1-2, with D unclear. The CDR3 covers 13 residues. Deletions cut 3 bases from V and 2 bases from J, with 7 bases between. This CDR3 is CASSFLRNYGYTF. In DNA, the CDR3 is TGTGCCAGCAGTTTCCTACGGAACTATGGCTACACCTTC.

The genes are TRBV7-9 and TRBJ1-6, with D hard to call. Germline CDR1 SEHNR, CDR2 FQNEAQ (reference sequence). This CDR3 is 17 amino acids long. Trimming removed 1 base from V and 14 bases from J, with 24 bases in between. CDR3 nucleotides: TGTGCCAGCAGCTTAGGTGGTCACAGCCCTCAGGAATACACCCTCCACTTT. The encoded protein is CASSLGGHSPQEYTLHF.

The chain recombines TRBV11-3 with TRBJ2-2; 8 positions agree with TRBD2. V lost 1 base to trimming and J lost 1 base; unmatched junction nucleotides: 5. Germline V gives CDR1 SGHNT, CDR2 YENEEA. The CDR3 spans 17 residues. CDR3 DNA sequence: TGTGCCAGCAGCTTAGGGCAGGGGACTAGGAACACCGGGGAGCTGTTTTTT. Amino acids: CASSLGQGTRNTGELFF.

On this clone itself: Other DNA sequences in this sample translate to the same CDR3. The chain has TRBV5-1 and TRBJ2-7, with D possibly being TRBD2 (5 bases). V lost 4 bases, J lost 1 base, and 9 bases lay in between. CDR1 SGHRS and CDR2 YFSETQ come from the germline V gene. The CDR3 contains 13 residues. The CDR3 nucleotides read TGCGCCAGCAGCGCGGGCCTTTCCTACGAGCAGTACTTC. Translating it yields CASSAGLSYEQYF.

The gene calls are TRBV4-1 and TRBJ1-1; tentatively, D is TRBD1 (5 bases). The CDR3 extends over 17 amino acids. CDR1 is MGHRA, CDR2 YSYEKL, per germline. Trimming cost V 2 bases and J 3 bases, with 19 bases left between them. The CDR3 bases are TGCGCCAGCAGCCAAAGGGACTTTAGTATCGATGACACTGAAGCTTTCTTT. As protein: CASSQRDFSIDDTEAFF.

The chain recombines TRBV27 with TRBJ1-2; 8 bases match TRBD1. J lost 1 base, V lost 3 bases, and 10 bases had no gene match. CDR3 length equals 17 residues. Germline V lookup: CDR1 MNHEY, CDR2 SMNVEV (reference sequence). CDR3 nucleotides: TGTGCCAGCAGTTTTTCGAGCCAGGGGGCGCGTAACTATGGCTACACCTTC. It encodes CASSFSSQGARNYGYTF.

The J gene is TRBJ2-1, the V gene TRBV11-2; 10 bases agree with TRBD2. Germline CDR1 and CDR2: SGHAT and FQNNGV. CDR3 size: 13 residues. J lost 15 bases, V lost 4 bases, and 9 bases had no gene match. CDR3 DNA: TGTGCCAGCAGCTCCCCGAGCGGGAGGGGGCCGTTCTTC. It encodes CASSSPSGRGPFF.

V usage is TRBV7-8 and J usage is TRBJ1-6; a possible D gene is TRBD1 (5 bases). The germline CDR1 and CDR2 sequences are SGHVS and FQNEAQ. Deletions cut 3 bases from V and 6 bases from J, with 15 bases between. The CDR3 sequence is 16 residues long. CDR3 sequence reads: CASSFDSGVGNSPLHF. CDR3 sequence (DNA): TGTGCCAGCAGCTTCGACAGTGGGGTGGGTAATTCACCCCTCCACTTT.